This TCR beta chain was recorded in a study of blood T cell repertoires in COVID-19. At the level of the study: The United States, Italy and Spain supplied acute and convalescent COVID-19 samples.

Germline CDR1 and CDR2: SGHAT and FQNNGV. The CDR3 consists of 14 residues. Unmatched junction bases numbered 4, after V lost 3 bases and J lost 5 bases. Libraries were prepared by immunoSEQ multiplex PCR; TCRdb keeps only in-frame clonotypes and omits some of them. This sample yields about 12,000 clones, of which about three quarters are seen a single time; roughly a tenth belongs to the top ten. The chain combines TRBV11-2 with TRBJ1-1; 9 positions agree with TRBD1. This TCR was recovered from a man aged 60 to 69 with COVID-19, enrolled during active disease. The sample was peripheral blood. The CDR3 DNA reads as TGTGCCAGCAGCTTTTCGGACAGGGGAACTGAAGCTTTCTTT. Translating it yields CASSFSDRGTEAFF.